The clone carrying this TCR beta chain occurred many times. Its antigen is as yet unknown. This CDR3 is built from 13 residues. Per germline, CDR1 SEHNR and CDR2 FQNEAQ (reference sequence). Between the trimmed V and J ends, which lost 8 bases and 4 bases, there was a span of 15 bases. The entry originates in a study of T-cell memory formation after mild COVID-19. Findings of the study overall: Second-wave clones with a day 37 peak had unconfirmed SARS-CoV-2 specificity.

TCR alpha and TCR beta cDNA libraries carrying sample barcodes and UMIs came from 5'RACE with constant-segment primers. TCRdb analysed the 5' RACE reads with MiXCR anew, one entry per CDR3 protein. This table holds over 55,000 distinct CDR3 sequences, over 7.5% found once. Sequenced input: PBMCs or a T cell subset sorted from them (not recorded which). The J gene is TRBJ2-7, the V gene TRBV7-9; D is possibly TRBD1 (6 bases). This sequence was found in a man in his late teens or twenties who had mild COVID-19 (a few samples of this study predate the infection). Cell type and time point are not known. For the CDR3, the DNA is TGTGCCAGCGGCCAGGGGTATAGGTACGAGCAGTACTTC. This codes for CASGQGYRYEQYF.